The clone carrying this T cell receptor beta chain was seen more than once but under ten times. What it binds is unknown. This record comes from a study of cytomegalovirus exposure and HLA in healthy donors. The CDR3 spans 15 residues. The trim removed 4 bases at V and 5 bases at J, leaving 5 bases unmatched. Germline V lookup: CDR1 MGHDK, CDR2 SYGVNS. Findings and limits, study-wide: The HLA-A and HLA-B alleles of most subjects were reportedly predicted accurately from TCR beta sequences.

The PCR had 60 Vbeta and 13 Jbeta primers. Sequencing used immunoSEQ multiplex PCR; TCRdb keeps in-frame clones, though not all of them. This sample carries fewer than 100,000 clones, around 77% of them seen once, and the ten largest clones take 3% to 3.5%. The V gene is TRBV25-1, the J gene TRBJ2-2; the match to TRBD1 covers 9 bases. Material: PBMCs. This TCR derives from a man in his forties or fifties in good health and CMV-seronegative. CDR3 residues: CASSGVTGGTGELFF. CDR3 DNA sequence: TGTGCCAGCAGTGGAGTGACAGGGGGGACCGGGGAGCTGTTTTTT.